The source of this T cell receptor beta chain is a study of T cell repertoires in cytomegalovirus infection. A word on this clonotype: Its target is unknown.

V shed 5 bases, J shed 5 bases, and the junction held 11 bases outside the gene matches. The CDR3 is made up of 15 amino acids. Germline values: CDR1 MNHNS, CDR2 SASEGT. TCRdb reprocessed the reads via MiXCR and lists one record per CDR3 protein. The sample has hundreds of thousands of distinct CDR3 sequences; 25% to 35% are singletons. The sample was cultured PBMCs, taken from culture after CMV antigen stimulation. The chain combines TRBV6-1 with TRBJ2-5; 7 nucleotides agree with TRBD1. The sequence was obtained from a human donor in good health (CMV status not recorded). Some clones in this sample may be carry-over from other donors' samples. CDR3 DNA sequence: TGTGCCAGCAGTCGCCGACAGGGCCCACGGGAGACCCAGTACTTC. Protein: CASSRRQGPRETQYF.